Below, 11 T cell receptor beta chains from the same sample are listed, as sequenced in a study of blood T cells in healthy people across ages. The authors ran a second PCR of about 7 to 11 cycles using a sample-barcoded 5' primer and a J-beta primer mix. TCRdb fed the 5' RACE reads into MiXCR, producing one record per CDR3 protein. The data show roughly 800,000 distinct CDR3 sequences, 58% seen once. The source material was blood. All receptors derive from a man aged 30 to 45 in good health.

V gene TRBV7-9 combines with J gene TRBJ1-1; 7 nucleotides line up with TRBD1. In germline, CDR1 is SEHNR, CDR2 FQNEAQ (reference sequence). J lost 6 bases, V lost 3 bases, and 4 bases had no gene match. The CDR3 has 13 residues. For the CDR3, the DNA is TGTGCCAGCAGCTTCTCAGGACAGGCTGAAGCTTTCTTT. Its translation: CASSFSGQAEAFF.

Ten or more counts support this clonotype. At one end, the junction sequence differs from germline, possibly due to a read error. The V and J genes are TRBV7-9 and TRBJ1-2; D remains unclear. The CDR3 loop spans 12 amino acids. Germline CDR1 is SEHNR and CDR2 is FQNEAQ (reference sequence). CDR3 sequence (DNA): TGCGCCAGCAGCTTGGACGGCTATGGCTACACCTTC. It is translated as CASSLDGYGYTF.

The CDR3 loop is CSVEKGTGGGRMQYF. The CDR3 nucleotides read TGCAGCGTTGAAAAAGGGACAGGGGGGGGAAGGATGCAGTATTTT. J is TRBJ2-3 and V is TRBV29-1, with 11 bases identical to TRBD1. V was clipped by 2 bases and J by 11 bases; unmatched bases: 12. CDR1 is SQVTM, CDR2 ANQGSEA, per germline. The CDR3 spans 15 residues.

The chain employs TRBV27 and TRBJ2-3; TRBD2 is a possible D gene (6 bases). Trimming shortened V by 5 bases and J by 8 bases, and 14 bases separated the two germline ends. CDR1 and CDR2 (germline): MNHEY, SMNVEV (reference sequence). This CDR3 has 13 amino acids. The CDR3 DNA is TGTGCCAGCAGTGCCGTCGGGGGAAGTACGCAGTATTTT. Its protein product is CASSAVGGSTQYF.

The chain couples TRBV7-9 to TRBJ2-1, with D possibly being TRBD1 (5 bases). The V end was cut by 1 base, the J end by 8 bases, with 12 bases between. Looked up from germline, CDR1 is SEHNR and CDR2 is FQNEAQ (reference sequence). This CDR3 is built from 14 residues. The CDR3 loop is CASSLEQAAHEQFF. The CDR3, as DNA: TGTGCCAGCAGCTTAGAACAGGCTGCCCATGAGCAGTTCTTC.

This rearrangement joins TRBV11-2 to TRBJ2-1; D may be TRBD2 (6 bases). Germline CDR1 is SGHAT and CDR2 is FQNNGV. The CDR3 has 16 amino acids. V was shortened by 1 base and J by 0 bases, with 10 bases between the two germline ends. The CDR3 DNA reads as TGTGCCAGCAGCTTAGTCGTCGGGAGCTCCTACAATGAGCAGTTCTTC. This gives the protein CASSLVVGSSYNEQFF.

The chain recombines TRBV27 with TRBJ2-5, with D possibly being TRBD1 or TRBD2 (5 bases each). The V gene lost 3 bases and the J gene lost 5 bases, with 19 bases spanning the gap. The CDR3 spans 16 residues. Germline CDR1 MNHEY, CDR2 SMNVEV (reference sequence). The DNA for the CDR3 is TGTGCCAGCAGTTTGCTGGGACCTACCTCGGGGGAGACCCAGTACTTC. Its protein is CASSLLGPTSGETQYF.

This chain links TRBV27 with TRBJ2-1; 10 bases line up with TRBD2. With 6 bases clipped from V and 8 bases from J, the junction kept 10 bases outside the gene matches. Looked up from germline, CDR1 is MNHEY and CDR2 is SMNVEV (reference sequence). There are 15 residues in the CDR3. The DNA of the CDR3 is TGTGCCAGCAGGACTAGGCTAGCGGGGGCGGATGAGCAGTTCTTC. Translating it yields CASRTRLAGADEQFF.

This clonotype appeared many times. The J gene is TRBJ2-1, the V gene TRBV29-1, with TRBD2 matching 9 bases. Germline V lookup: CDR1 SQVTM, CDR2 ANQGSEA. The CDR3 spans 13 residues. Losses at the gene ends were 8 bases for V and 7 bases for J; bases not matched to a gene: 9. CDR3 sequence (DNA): TGCAGCTGGGGTAGCGGGAGTAATAATGAGCAGTTCTTC. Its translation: CSWGSGSNNEQFF.

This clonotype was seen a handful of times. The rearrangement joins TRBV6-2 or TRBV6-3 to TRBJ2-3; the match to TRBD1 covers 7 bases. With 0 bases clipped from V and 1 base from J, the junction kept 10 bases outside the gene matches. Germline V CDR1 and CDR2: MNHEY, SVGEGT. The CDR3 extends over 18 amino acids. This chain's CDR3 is CASSYSFLSDRRTDTQYF. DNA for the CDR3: TGTGCCAGCAGTTACTCCTTCTTATCGGACAGGCGCACAGATACGCAGTATTTT.

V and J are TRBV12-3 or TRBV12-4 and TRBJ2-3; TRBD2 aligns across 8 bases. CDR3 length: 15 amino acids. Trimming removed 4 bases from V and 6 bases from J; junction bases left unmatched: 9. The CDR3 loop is CASSSTSGERDTQYF. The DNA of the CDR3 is TGTGCCAGCAGTTCAACTAGCGGAGAAAGGGATACGCAGTATTTT.